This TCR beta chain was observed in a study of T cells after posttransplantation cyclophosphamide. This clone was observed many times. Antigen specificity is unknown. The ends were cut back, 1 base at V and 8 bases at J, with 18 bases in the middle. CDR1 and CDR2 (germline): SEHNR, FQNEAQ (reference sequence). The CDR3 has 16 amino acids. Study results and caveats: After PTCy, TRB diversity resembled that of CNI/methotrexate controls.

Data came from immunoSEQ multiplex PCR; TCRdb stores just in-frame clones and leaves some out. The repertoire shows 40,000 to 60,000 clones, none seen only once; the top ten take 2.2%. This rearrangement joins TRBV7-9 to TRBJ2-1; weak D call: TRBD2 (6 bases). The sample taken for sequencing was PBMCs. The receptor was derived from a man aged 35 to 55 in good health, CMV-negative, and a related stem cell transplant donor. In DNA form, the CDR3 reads TGTGCCAGCAGCTTAGACCAGGGACTTCTCGGGCATGAGCAGTTCTTC. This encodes CASSLDQGLLGHEQFF.